What follows is one T cell receptor (beta chain) and its context. Produced via immunoSEQ multiplex PCR; TCRdb's table is partial and in-frame only. The top ten hold roughly 10% of the sample, which has some 48,000 clones, approximately 95% seen once. The V gene lost 0 bases and the J gene lost 0 bases, with 6 bases spanning the gap. In germline, CDR1 is LNHNV, CDR2 YYDKDF (reference sequence). CDR3 length: 16 amino acids. The specimen was PBMCs. V usage is TRBV15 and J usage is TRBJ2-6; D not resolved. This clonotype originated in a man aged 40-50 years with rheumatoid arthritis. CDR3 loop: CATSRDDSSGANVLTF. CDR3 DNA sequence: TGTGCCACCAGCAGAGATGATAGCTCTGGGGCCAACGTCCTGACTTTC. The entire variable domain, with the rest obtained from reference TRBV15 and TRBJ2-6, is as follows: DAMVIQNPRYQVTQFGKPVTLSCSQTLNHNVMYWYQQKSSQAPKLLFHYYDKDFNNEADTPDNFQSRRPNTSFCFLDIRSPGLGDTAMYLCATSRDDSSGANVLTFGAGSRLTVL.